A selection of T cell receptor beta chains follows, all from one sample in a study of blood T cell repertoires in COVID-19. Only in-frame clones appear in the TCRdb table, and some are missing; sequencing was by immunoSEQ multiplex PCR. The table lists about 180,000 clones, approximately 90% of them singletons. The source material was peripheral blood. The receptors stem from a woman aged 25 to 39 with active or convalescent COVID-19. CDR3s include the opening cysteine and the closing phenylalanine or tryptophan. The D gene is left open where the match is weak. For some rows the clone size is stated as once, few or many, or as a class when expanded; others skip it.

>TRBJ2-7|NA|NA|TRBV7-2
TGTGCCAGCAGCTTATCTACGGGACAACCCTCCTACGAGCAGTACTTC
CASSLSTGQPSYEQYF
>TRBJ1-4|NA|NA|TRBV19
TGTGCCAGTACCCCCCTCGTCTCGGGAAGTAATGAAAAACTGTTTTTT
CASTPLVSGSNEKLFF
>TRBJ2-7|TRBD2|once|TRBV6-5
TGTGCCAGCAGTTCCCTAGCGGGGGGTTTGGGTTACGAGCAGTACTTC
CASSSLAGGLGYEQYF
>TRBJ1-1|TRBD1|NA|TRBV10-2
TGCGCCAGCGGAGACAGGGGAGATACTGAAGCTTTCTTT
CASGDRGDTEAFF
>TRBJ1-1|TRBD1|NA|TRBV2
TGTGCCAGCAGGCAGACAGGGTCTAACACTGAAGCTTTCTTT
CASRQTGSNTEAFF
>TRBJ1-2|NA|NA|TRBV18
TGTGCCAGCTCACCACCCCACAGGACAGACTATGGCTACACCTTC
CASSPPHRTDYGYTF
>TRBJ2-1|TRBD2|NA|TRBV10-2
TGCGCCAGCATTTACTCGGGAGGTGGGAATGAGCAGTTCTTC
CASIYSGGGNEQFF
>TRBJ1-2|TRBD1|NA|TRBV6-5
TGTGCCATAAAGGGACAGAACTATGGCTACACCTTC
CAIKGQNYGYTF
>TRBJ2-3|NA|NA|TRBV6-5
TGTGCCAGCAGTTACTCGGGCCTTAACACAGATACGCAGTATTTT
CASSYSGLNTDTQYF
>TRBJ2-3|NA|once|TRBV3-1/TRBV3-2
TGTGCCAGCAGCCAAGCTCTTTGGGGGGCAGATACGCAGTATTTT
CASSQALWGADTQYF
>TRBJ1-6|NA|few|TRBV15
TGTGCCACCAGCCGGGATCGGAATTCACCCCTCCACTTT
CATSRDRNSPLHF
>TRBJ2-1|NA|NA|TRBV6-5
TGTGCCAGCAGTATTCGAACTTTTCCCTACAATGAGCAGTTCTTC
CASSIRTFPYNEQFF
>TRBJ1-1|NA|NA|TRBV15
TGTGCCACCAGCAACGTTCTAGTCACTGAAGCTTTCTTT
CATSNVLVTEAFF
>TRBJ2-7|NA|NA|TRBV11-3
TGTGCCAGCAGCTTATTCGGGAAAAGCCACGAGCAGTACTTC
CASSLFGKSHEQYF
>TRBJ1-5|TRBD1|once|TRBV19
TGTGCCAGTAGTATTTCTCGGACAGGCCTACAGCCCCAGCATTTT
CASSISRTGLQPQHF
>TRBJ1-1|NA|NA|TRBV30
TGTGCCTGGAGCCCCTCGGGGGGCGACACTGAAGCTTTCTTT
CAWSPSGGDTEAFF
>TRBJ2-7|TRBD2|NA|TRBV19
TGTGCCAGTAGTATAGTATTAGAGCGGGGGGGCAGCTACGAGCAGTACTTC
CASSIVLERGGSYEQYF
>TRBJ1-1|NA|NA|TRBV4-2
TGTGCCAGCAGCCTCCGGGGAAGCGAAGCTTTCTTT
CASSLRGSEAFF
>TRBJ2-7|TRBD1|once|TRBV4-1
TGCGCCAGCAGCCAACCGGGACAGGGGGTCTACGAGCAGTACTTC
CASSQPGQGVYEQYF
>TRBJ2-7|TRBD2|NA|TRBV7-9
TGTGCCAGCAGCTTCCAAGCGGGAGGGCCTCACGAGCAGTACTTC
CASSFQAGGPHEQYF
>TRBJ2-7|TRBD1|NA|TRBV7-2
TGTGCCAGCAGCCCTCAGGGGGTCTCACAATTTTACGAGCAGTACTTC
CASSPQGVSQFYEQYF
>TRBJ1-4|NA|once|TRBV19
TGTGCCAGTAGTACGAGGCCTCTTAATGAAAAACTGTTTTTT
CASSTRPLNEKLFF
>TRBJ1-4|TRBD1|NA|TRBV11-2
TGTGCCAGCAGCACGAGGGGGCCCGAAAAACTGTTTTTT
CASSTRGPEKLFF